This T cell receptor (beta chain) derives from a study of control samples from healthy donors and cancer patients. Per germline, CDR1 SGHTA and CDR2 FQGTGA. The CDR3 runs to 16 residues. V was pared by 1 base and J by 6 bases, with 7 bases of the junction left unmatched. The data were produced by immunoSEQ multiplex PCR, yet TCRdb's version contains in-frame clones alone and is incomplete. Counted here are 50,000 or so clones, about 95% occurring once; the ten biggest clones make up 2% to 2.5%. The TCR comes from a man aged 30 to 39 in good health. The sample was blood. The chain uses TRBV7-3 and TRBJ2-2; 8 bases agree with TRBD2. The CDR3 DNA follows: TGTGCCAGCAGCTTAAATGGCGGGAGGCCCTCCGGGGAGCTGTTTTTT. Amino acids: CASSLNGGRPSGELFF.